This TCR beta chain was recorded in a study of T-cell memory formation after mild COVID-19. For the study at large: Each donor largely had its own TCR clusters.

One entry per CDR3 protein, called by TCRdb with MiXCR from the 5' RACE reads. The table has fewer than 35,000 distinct CDR3 sequences, about 16% seen once. Findings and caveats of the study: CM and EM subsets held most contracting CD4+ clones; EMRA held CD8+ ones. That cross-reactive memory joined was suggested by some responding clones appearing in pre-infection memory.

This clonotype has a count of ten or more. Its specificity is not known. This TCR was recovered from an adult who had mild COVID-19 (a few samples of this study predate the infection). Cell type and time point are not known. What was sequenced was PBMCs or a T cell subset sorted from them (not recorded which).

CDR3: CSVAGYQGNIQYF. The CDR3 bases are TGCAGCGTGGCCGGGTATCAGGGAAACATTCAGTACTTC. V is TRBV29-1 and J is TRBJ2-4; D possibly corresponds to TRBD1 (5 bases). From germline, CDR1 is SQVTM and CDR2 ANQGSEA. Trimming cost V 6 bases and J 6 bases, with 15 bases left between them. The CDR3 is 13 residues long.